One sample yielded the 21 T cell receptor beta chains listed below, sequenced in a study of T cell responses to AZD1222 COVID-19 vaccine. Some clones are missing from TCRdb's copy, which holds only in-frame ones; the method was immunoSEQ multiplex PCR. The sample has 98,000 or so clones, approximately 91% seen once. Specimen: peripheral blood, collected 28 days after the second AZD1222 dose. Receptors were obtained from an adult who received the AZD1222 COVID-19 vaccine.

The chain links TRBV11-2 to TRBJ2-1, with 7 nucleotides matching TRBD1. The CDR3 runs 13 residues. Per the germline V gene, CDR1 is SGHAT and CDR2 is FQNNGV. V was clipped by 1 base and J by 10 bases; unmatched bases: 4. In nucleotides, the CDR3 is TGTGCCAGCAGCTTAGGTATGGGACAGGAGCAGTTCTTC. Amino acid sequence: CASSLGMGQEQFF.

The gene calls are TRBV7-7 and TRBJ2-5; TRBD1 aligns across 7 bases. The ends lost 5 bases at V and 4 bases at J; junction bases unmatched: 4. The CDR3 covers 13 residues. CDR1 and CDR2 (germline): SSHAT, FNYEAQ (reference sequence). The CDR3 is CASSLQGIETQYF. As DNA, the CDR3 is TGTGCCAGCAGCCTACAGGGGATAGAGACCCAGTACTTC.

This rearrangement joins TRBV27 to TRBJ2-7, with 7 nucleotides matching TRBD1. The V segment lost 7 bases and the J segment 2 bases; nucleotides outside the gene matches: 8. The CDR3 contains 14 residues. CDR1 and CDR2 (germline): MNHEY, SMNVEV (reference sequence). The CDR3 region is CASMKRDSPYEQYF. In DNA, the CDR3 is TGTGCCAGCATGAAACGGGACAGCCCCTACGAGCAGTACTTC.

The J gene is TRBJ2-2, the V gene TRBV30; possibly TRBD1 or TRBD2 for D (5 bases each). The CDR3 covers 14 residues. The V gene lost 5 bases and the J gene lost 7 bases, with 17 bases spanning the gap. Germline V lookup: CDR1 GTSNPN, CDR2 SVGIG (reference sequence). The CDR3 here is CAWDRAELGGELFF. CDR3 coding DNA: TGTGCCTGGGACAGAGCGGAGCTGGGCGGGGAGCTGTTTTTT.

The chain carries TRBV19 and TRBJ1-1, with 7 bases aligning to TRBD1. V was clipped by 5 bases and J by 4 bases; unmatched bases: 10. The CDR3 consists of 15 residues. Germline-derived CDR1 and CDR2 are LNHDA and SQIVND (reference sequence). CDR3 amino acids: CASSAPGQPSTEAFF. CDR3 DNA sequence: TGTGCCAGTAGTGCGCCGGGACAGCCGAGCACTGAAGCTTTCTTT.

J is TRBJ1-4 and V is TRBV12-5, with 7 bases aligning to TRBD1. This CDR3 is built from 15 residues. J was trimmed by 4 bases and V by 5 bases; bases with no gene match: 7. Germline-derived CDR1 and CDR2 are LGHNT and FRNRAP. In DNA form, the CDR3 reads TGTGCTAGTGGTAACGACAGGGCCTTTAATGAAAAACTGTTTTTT. Translated: CASGNDRAFNEKLFF.

The chain employs TRBV7-2 and TRBJ1-2, with D tentatively TRBD1 (5 bases). Germline assignment: CDR1 SGHTA and CDR2 FQGNSA. The germline V and J ends were trimmed by 3 bases and 5 bases, with 10 bases remaining between them. This CDR3 is built from 13 residues. The CDR3 reads CASSFGRVYGYTF. The CDR3 DNA reads as TGTGCCAGCAGCTTCGGCAGGGTGTATGGCTACACCTTC.

V gene TRBV4-1 combines with J gene TRBJ1-4, with TRBD1 matching over 8 bases. V dropped 0 bases and J dropped 10; count of bases not matched to a gene: 4. CDR1 and CDR2 (germline): MGHRA, YSYEKL. The CDR3 runs to 14 residues. This CDR3 is CASSQETGVLKLFF. CDR3 DNA: TGCGCCAGCAGCCAAGAGACAGGGGTCCTAAAACTGTTTTTT.

The V and J genes are TRBV19 and TRBJ2-4, with 13 bases that match TRBD2. Germline V gene data show CDR1 as LNHDA and CDR2 as SQIVND (reference sequence). The CDR3 runs 18 residues. The J segment lost 8 bases and the V segment lost 3 bases, leaving 13 bases of the junction unmatched. As DNA, the CDR3 is TGTGCCAGTAGTATTGTGAGTCGGACTAGCGGGAGTCGGGACATTCAGTACTTC. Translation gives CASSIVSRTSGSRDIQYF.

This clone was detected once. This sequence joins TRBV5-1 and TRBJ1-4; the D is unclear. CDR1 is SGHRS, CDR2 YFSETQ, per germline. This CDR3 has 15 amino acids. The V end was cut by 1 base, the J end by 0 bases, with 7 bases between. This CDR3 reads CASSLQEATNEKLFF. The CDR3 DNA reads TGCGCCAGCAGCTTGCAGGAGGCAACTAATGAAAAACTGTTTTTT.

The rearrangement uses TRBV12-3 or TRBV12-4 and TRBJ1-1; D is ambiguous. V was pared by 3 bases and J by 4 bases, with 6 bases between. The CDR3 consists of 12 residues. CDR3 amino acids: CASSFAGTEAFF. The CDR3 bases are TGTGCCAGCAGTTTTGCCGGCACTGAAGCTTTCTTT.

The V call is TRBV4-1, the J call TRBJ2-2; a weak D match, TRBD2 (6 bases). V lost 1 base to trimming and J lost 0 bases, with 18 bases between them. This CDR3 spans 19 amino acids. Germline V gene sequence: CDR1 MGHRA, CDR2 YSYEKL. The CDR3 loop reads CASSQGVWRAETNTGELFF. The DNA for the CDR3 is TGCGCCAGCAGCCAAGGAGTCTGGAGGGCAGAGACGAACACCGGGGAGCTGTTTTTT.

The chain is built from TRBV10-1 and TRBJ2-1, with 7 nucleotides matching TRBD1. The V and J ends lost 2 bases and 0 bases, in that order; junction bases with no gene match: 1. Looked up from germline, CDR1 is WNHNN and CDR2 is SYGVQD (reference sequence). This CDR3 is built from 15 residues. The CDR3 DNA sequence: TGCGCCAGCAGTGAGGGGACAGTCTCCTACAATGAGCAGTTCTTC. Translating gives CASSEGTVSYNEQFF.

This chain uses TRBV19 with TRBJ2-1, with 7 bases aligning to TRBD2. Germline CDR1 is LNHDA and CDR2 is SQIVND (reference sequence). This CDR3 spans 15 amino acids. Trimming removed 4 bases from V and 0 bases from J; junction bases left unmatched: 3. The CDR3 region has the DNA TGTGCCAGTAGTAAGCTAGCGGTCTCCTACAATGAGCAGTTCTTC. This sequence encodes CASSKLAVSYNEQFF.

The rearrangement links TRBV12-3 or TRBV12-4 to TRBJ1-2; D possibly corresponds to TRBD1 (6 bases). Between the trimmed V and J ends, which lost 10 bases and 6 bases, there was a span of 18 bases. This CDR3 is 13 amino acids long. CDR3 sequence: CATFPGVGDGYTF. CDR3 sequence (DNA): TGTGCCACTTTTCCAGGGGTGGGCGATGGCTACACCTTC.

The chain has TRBV7-3 and TRBJ2-3, with D tentatively TRBD2 (5 bases). The CDR3 has 16 amino acids. The germline V and J ends were trimmed by 3 bases and 2 bases, with 15 bases remaining between them. The germline V gene has CDR1 SGHTA and CDR2 FQGTGA. CDR3 in amino acids: CASSFARGSNTDTQYF. The DNA for the CDR3 is TGTGCCAGCAGCTTTGCCCGAGGGTCGAACACAGATACGCAGTATTTT.

The chain employs TRBV6-5 and TRBJ2-7; TRBD1 matches 11 bases. The CDR3 has 14 amino acids. V trimming: 5 bases; J trimming: 3 bases; junction bases outside the gene matches: 3. CDR1 is MNHEY, CDR2 SVGAGI, per germline. The CDR3 DNA reads TGTGCCAGCAGTCGGGACAGGGGGAACTACGAGCAGTACTTC. This codes for CASSRDRGNYEQYF.

The chain uses TRBV15 and TRBJ2-7; D possibly corresponds to TRBD1 (6 bases). Trimming removed 1 base at V and 7 bases at J, with 17 bases between. Germline V lookup: CDR1 LNHNV, CDR2 YYDKDF (reference sequence). This CDR3 has 15 residues. CDR3 sequence (DNA): TGTGCCACCAGCAGAGGTAACAGGGAGCAAGGGGAGCAGTACTTC. This translates into CATSRGNREQGEQYF.

The rearrangement links TRBV2 to TRBJ1-5; weak D call: TRBD1 (5 bases). This CDR3 comprises 14 residues. Trimming removed 6 bases at V and 6 bases at J, with 15 bases between. From germline, CDR1 is SNHLY and CDR2 FYNNEI. The CDR3 is CASSGTGHRQPQHF. CDR3 bases: TGTGCCAGCAGCGGGACCGGGCACCGTCAGCCCCAGCATTTT.

The chain employs TRBV10-1 and TRBJ1-1; D remains unclear. This CDR3 comprises 13 residues. V lost 4 bases, J lost 1 base, and 7 bases lay in between. Germline CDR1 WNHNN, CDR2 SYGVQD (reference sequence). This CDR3 reads CASSVNENTEAFF. CDR3 sequence (DNA): TGCGCCAGCAGTGTAAACGAGAACACTGAAGCTTTCTTT.

The CDR3 here is CASSPSGPDSGNTIYF. CDR3 nucleotides: TGCGCCAGCAGCCCGAGTGGCCCAGACTCTGGAAACACCATATATTTT. The chain joins TRBV5-1 to TRBJ1-3, with D unclear. Trimming shortened V by 4 bases and J by 0 bases, and 14 bases separated the two germline ends. The CDR3 runs to 16 residues. In germline, CDR1 is SGHRS, CDR2 YFSETQ.